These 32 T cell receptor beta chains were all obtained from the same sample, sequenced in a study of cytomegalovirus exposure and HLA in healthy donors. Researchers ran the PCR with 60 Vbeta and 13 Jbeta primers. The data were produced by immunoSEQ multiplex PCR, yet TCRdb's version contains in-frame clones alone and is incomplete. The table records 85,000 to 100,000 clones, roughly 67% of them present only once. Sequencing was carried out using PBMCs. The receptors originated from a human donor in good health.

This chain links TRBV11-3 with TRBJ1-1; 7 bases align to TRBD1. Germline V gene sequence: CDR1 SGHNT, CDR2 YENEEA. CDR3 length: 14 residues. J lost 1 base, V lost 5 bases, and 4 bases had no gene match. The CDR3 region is CASSLDRRNTEAFF. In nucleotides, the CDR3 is TGTGCCAGCAGCCTGGACAGGAGGAACACTGAAGCTTTCTTT.

The CDR3 region has the DNA TGTGCCGATCAAAAGACTAGCGGGGCGGGTACGCAGTATTTT. It codes for CADQKTSGAGTQYF. This chain joins TRBV2 and TRBJ2-3; 11 bases line up with TRBD2. The CDR3 consists of 14 residues. Trimming took 11 bases from V and 8 from J; bases not matched to a gene: 12. Germline CDR1 and CDR2: SNHLY and FYNNEI.

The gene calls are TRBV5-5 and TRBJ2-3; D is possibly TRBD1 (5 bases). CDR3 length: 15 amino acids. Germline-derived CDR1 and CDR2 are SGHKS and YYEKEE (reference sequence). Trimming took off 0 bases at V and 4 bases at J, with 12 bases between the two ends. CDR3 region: CASSLGGGWADTQYF. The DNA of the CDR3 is TGTGCCAGCAGCTTGGGGGGCGGCTGGGCAGATACGCAGTATTTT.

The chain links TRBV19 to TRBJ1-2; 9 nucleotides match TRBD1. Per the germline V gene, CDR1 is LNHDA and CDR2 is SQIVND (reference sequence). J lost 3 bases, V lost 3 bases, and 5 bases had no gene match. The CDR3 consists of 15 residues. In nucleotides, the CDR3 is TGTGCCAGTAGTATGACCGGGACAGGGCACTATGGCTACACCTTC. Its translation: CASSMTGTGHYGYTF.

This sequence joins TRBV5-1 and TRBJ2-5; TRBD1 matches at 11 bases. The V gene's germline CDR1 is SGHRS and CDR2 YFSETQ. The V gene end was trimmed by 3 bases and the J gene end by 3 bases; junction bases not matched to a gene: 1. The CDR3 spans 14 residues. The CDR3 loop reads CASSWTGGEETQYF. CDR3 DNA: TGCGCCAGCAGCTGGACAGGGGGCGAAGAGACCCAGTACTTC.

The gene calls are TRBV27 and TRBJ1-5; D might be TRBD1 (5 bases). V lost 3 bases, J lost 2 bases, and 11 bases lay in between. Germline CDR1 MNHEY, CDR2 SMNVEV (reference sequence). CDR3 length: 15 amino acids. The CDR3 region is CASSLKGLGNQPQHF. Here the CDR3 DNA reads TGTGCCAGCAGTTTGAAGGGGCTCGGCAATCAGCCCCAGCATTTT.

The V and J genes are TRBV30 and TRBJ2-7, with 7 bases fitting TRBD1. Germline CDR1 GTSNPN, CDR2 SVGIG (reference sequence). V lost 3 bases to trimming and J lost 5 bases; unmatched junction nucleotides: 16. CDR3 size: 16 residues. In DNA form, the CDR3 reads TGTGCCTGGAGGCGTAAGTTTGACAGGGAGACCAACGAGCAGTACTTC. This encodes CAWRRKFDRETNEQYF.

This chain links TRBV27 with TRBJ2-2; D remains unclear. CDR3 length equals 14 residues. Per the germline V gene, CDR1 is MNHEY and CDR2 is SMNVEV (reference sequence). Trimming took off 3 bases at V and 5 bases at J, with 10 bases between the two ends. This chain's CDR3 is CASSLWAPTGELFF. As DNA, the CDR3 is TGTGCCAGCAGTTTGTGGGCCCCTACCGGGGAGCTGTTTTTT.

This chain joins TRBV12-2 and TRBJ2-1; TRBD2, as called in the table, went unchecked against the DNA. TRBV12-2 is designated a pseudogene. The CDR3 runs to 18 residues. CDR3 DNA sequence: TGTGCAAGTCGCTTAGAGGGGGGGGCAGTCCGGTCCTACAATGAGCAGTTCTTC. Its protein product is CASRLEGGAVRSYNEQFF.

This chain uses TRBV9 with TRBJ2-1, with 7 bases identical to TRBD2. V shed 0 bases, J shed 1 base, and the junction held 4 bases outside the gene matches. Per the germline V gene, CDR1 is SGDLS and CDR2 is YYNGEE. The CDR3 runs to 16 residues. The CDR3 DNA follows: TGTGCCAGCAGCGTAGGTGCTAGCGGTTCCTACAATGAGCAGTTCTTC. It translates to CASSVGASGSYNEQFF.

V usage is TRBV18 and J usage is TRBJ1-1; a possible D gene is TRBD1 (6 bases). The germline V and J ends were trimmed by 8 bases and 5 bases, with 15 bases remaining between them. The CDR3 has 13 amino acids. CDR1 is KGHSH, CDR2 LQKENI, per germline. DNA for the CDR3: TGTGCCAGCGCCCGGGACATTAAGACTGAAGCTTTCTTT. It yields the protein CASARDIKTEAFF.

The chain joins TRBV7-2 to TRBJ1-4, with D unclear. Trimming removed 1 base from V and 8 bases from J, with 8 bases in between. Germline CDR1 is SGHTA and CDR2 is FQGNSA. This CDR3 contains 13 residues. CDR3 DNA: TGTGCCAGCAGCTTAGATAGGAGGGAAAAACTGTTTTTT. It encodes CASSLDRREKLFF. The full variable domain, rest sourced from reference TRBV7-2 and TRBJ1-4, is GAGVSQSPSNKVTEKGKDVELRCDPISGHTALYWYRQSLGQGLEFLIYFQGNSAPDKSGLPSDRFSAERTGGSVSTLTIQRTQQEDSAVYLCASSLDRREKLFFGSGTQLSVL.

DNA of the CDR3: TGTGCCAGCAGCTTGGACGGACAGGGTAGCGCAGATACGCAGTATTTT. This sequence encodes CASSLDGQGSADTQYF. J is TRBJ2-3 and V is TRBV5-5, with 8 bases aligning to TRBD1. J lost 4 bases, V lost 0 bases, and 7 bases had no gene match. The CDR3 is 16 amino acids. The germline V gene encodes CDR1 SGHKS and CDR2 YYEKEE (reference sequence).

CDR3 sequence: CASSYSFGQGEAFF. Here the CDR3 DNA reads TGTGCCAGCAGTTACTCATTTGGACAGGGAGAAGCTTTCTTT. This chain links TRBV6-5 with TRBJ1-1; 8 nucleotides match TRBD1. The V gene's germline CDR1 is MNHEY and CDR2 SVGAGI. J gave up 8 bases and V 0 bases, and 5 bases lay outside the gene matches. This CDR3 is 14 amino acids long.

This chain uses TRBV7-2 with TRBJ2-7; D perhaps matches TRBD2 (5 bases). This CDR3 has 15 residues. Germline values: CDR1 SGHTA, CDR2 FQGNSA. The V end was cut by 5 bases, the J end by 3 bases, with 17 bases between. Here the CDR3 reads CASSKDQTRVYEQYF. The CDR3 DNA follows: TGTGCCAGCAGCAAAGACCAAACGAGGGTCTACGAGCAGTACTTC.

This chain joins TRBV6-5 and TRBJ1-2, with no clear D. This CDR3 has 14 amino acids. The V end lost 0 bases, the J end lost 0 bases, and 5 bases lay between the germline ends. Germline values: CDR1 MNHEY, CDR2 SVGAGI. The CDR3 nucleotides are TGTGCCAGCAGTTACTCGAGGACTAACTATGGCTACACCTTC. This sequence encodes CASSYSRTNYGYTF.

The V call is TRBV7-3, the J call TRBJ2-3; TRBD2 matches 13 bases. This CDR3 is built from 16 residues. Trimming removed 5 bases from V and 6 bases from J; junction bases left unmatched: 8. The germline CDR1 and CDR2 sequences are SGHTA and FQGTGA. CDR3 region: CASSARLAGGGDTQYF. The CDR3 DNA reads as TGTGCCAGCAGCGCCAGACTAGCGGGGGGAGGGGATACGCAGTATTTT.

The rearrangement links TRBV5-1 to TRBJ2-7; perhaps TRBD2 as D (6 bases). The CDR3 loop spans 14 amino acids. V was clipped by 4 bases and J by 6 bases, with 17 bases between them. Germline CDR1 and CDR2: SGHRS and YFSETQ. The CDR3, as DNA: TGCGCCAGCAGCCTATCTGGGACTCCCTCCGAGCAGTACTTC. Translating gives CASSLSGTPSEQYF.

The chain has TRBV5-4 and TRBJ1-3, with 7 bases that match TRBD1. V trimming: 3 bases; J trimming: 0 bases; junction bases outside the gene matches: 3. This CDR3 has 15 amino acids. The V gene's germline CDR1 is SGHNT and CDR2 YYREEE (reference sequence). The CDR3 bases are TGTGCCAGCAGCTCAGGGGGGAGCTCTGGAAACACCATATATTTT. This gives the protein CASSSGGSSGNTIYF.

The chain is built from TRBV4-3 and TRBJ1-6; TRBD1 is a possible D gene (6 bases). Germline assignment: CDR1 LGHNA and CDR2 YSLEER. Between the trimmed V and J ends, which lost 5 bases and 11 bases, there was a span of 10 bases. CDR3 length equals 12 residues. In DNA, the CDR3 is TGCGCCAGCAGCATAGCAGGGGCACCCCTCCACTTT. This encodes CASSIAGAPLHF.

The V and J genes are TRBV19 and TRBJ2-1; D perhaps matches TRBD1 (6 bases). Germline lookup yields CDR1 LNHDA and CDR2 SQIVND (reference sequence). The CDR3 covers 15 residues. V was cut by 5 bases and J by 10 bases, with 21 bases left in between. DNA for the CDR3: TGTGCCAGTAGTGTGGGGGCCTTAGACCGAGTCGAGCAGTTCTTC. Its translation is CASSVGALDRVEQFF.

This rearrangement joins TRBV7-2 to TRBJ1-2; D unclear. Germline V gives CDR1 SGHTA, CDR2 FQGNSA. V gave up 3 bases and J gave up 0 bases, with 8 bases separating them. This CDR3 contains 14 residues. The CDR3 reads CASSFGKANYGYTF. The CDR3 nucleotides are TGTGCCAGCAGCTTCGGTAAAGCTAACTATGGCTACACCTTC.

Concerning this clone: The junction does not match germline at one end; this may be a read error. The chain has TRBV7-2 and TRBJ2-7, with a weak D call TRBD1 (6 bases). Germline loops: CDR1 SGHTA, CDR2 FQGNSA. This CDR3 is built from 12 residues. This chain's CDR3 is CASSQNLCEGDF. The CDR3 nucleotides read TGTGCCAGCAGCCAAAACCTTTGCGAGGGGGACTTC.

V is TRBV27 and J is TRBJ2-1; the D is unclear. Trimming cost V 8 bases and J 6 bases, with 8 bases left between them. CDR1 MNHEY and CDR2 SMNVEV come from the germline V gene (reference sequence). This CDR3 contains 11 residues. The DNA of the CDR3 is TGTGCCAGCGTACATTTCAATGAGCAGTTCTTC. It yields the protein CASVHFNEQFF.

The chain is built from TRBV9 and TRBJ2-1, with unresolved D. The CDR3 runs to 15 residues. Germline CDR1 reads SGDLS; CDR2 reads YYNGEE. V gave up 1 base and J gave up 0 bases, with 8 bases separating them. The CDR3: CASSVFPSSYNEQFF. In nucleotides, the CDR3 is TGTGCCAGCAGCGTATTCCCCAGCTCCTACAATGAGCAGTTCTTC.

The CDR3 DNA reads as TGTGCCACCAGCAGGAACCGGGACAGAGCTTACAATGAGCAGTTCTTC. It yields the protein CATSRNRDRAYNEQFF. The chain couples TRBV15 to TRBJ2-1; 7 bases match TRBD1. The V gene end was trimmed by 3 bases and the J gene end by 4 bases; junction bases not matched to a gene: 9. CDR1 and CDR2 (germline): LNHNV, YYDKDF (reference sequence). This CDR3 comprises 16 residues.

CDR3 in amino acids: CASSFTGRAATNEKLFF. The CDR3 DNA follows: TGTGCCAGCAGCTTTACGGGCAGGGCCGCAACTAATGAAAAACTGTTTTTT. The chain carries TRBV7-2 and TRBJ1-4; the D gene is possibly TRBD1 (5 bases). V was clipped by 3 bases and J by 0 bases, with 14 bases between them. CDR1 SGHTA and CDR2 FQGNSA come from the germline V gene. This CDR3 has 17 residues.

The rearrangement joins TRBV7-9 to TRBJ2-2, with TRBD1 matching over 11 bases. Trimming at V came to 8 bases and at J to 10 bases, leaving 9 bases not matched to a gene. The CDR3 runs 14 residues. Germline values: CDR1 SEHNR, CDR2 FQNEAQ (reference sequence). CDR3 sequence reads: CASLKGQGAEELFF. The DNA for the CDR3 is TGTGCCAGCTTGAAAGGACAGGGGGCGGAGGAGCTGTTTTTT.

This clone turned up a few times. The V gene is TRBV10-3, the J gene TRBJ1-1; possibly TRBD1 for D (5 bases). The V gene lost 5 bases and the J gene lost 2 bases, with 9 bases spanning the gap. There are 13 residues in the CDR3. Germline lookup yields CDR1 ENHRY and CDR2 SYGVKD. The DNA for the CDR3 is TGTGCCATCAGTACCGGGGGAAACACTGAAGCTTTCTTT. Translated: CAISTGGNTEAFF.

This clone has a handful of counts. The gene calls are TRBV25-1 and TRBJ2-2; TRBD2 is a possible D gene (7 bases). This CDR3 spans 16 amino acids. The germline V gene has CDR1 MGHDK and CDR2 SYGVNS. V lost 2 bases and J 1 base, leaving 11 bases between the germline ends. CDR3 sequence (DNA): TGTGCCAGCAGTGAAGTGGGGGGGCGGAACACCGGGGAGCTGTTTTTT. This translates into CASSEVGGRNTGELFF. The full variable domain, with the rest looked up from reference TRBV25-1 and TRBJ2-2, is EADIYQTPRYLVIGTGKKITLECSQTMGHDKMYWYQQDPGMELHLIHYSYGVNSTEKGDLSSESTVSRIRTEHFPLTLESARPSHTSQYLCASSEVGGRNTGELFFGEGSRLTVL.

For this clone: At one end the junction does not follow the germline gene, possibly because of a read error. CDR3 bases: TGTGCTAGCAGCTTTAAAGGCGGCGGGACAGCGGCAGGCTACACCTTC. Residues: CASSFKGGGTAAGYTF. The J gene is TRBJ1-2, the V gene TRBV7-7; TRBD1 matches 7 bases. The germline V gene has CDR1 SSHAT and CDR2 FNYEAQ (reference sequence). The CDR3 runs 16 residues.

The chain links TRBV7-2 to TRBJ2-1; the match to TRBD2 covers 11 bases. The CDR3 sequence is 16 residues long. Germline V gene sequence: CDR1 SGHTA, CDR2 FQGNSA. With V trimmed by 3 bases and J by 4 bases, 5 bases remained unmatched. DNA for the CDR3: TGTGCCAGCAGCTTGGGACTAGCGGTGGGATACAATGAGCAGTTCTTC. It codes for CASSLGLAVGYNEQFF. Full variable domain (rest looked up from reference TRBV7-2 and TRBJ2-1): GAGVSQSPSNKVTEKGKDVELRCDPISGHTALYWYRQSLGQGLEFLIYFQGNSAPDKSGLPSDRFSAERTGGSVSTLTIQRTQQEDSAVYLCASSLGLAVGYNEQFFGPGTRLTVL.